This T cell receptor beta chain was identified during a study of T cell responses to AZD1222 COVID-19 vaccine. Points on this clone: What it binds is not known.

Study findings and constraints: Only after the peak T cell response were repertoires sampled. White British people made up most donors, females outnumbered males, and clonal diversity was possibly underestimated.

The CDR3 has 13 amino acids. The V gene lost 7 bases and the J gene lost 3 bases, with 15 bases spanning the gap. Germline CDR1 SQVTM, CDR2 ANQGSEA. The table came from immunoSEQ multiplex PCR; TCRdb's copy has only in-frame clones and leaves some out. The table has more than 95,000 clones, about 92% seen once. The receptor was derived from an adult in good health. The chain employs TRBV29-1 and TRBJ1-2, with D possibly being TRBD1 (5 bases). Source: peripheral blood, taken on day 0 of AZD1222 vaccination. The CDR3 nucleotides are TGCAGCGGTTCGGGGGGGATGGACTATGGCTACACCTTC. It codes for CSGSGGMDYGYTF.